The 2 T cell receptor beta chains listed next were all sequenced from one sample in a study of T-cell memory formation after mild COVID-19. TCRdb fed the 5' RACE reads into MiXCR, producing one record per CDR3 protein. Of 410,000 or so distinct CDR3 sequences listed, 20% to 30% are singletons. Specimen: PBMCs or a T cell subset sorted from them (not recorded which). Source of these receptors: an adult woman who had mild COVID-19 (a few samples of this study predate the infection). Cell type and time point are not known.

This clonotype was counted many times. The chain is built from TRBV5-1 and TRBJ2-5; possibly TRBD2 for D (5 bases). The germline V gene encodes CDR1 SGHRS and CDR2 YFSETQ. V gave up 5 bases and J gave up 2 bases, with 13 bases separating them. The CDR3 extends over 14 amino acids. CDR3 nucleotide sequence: TGCGCCAGCAGACTAAAATCGGGACAAGAGACCCAGTACTTC. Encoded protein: CASRLKSGQETQYF.

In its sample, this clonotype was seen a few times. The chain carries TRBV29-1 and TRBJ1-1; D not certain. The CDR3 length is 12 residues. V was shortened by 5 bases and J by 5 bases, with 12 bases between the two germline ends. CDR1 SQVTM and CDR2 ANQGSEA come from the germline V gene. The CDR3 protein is CSVRTVGTEAFF. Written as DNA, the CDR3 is TGCAGCGTTAGGACGGTCGGGACTGAAGCTTTCTTT.